Following are 29 T cell receptor beta chains from one sample sequenced in a study of blood T cell repertoires in COVID-19. The protocol was immunoSEQ multiplex PCR, while the TCRdb copy is restricted to in-frame clones and leaves out a portion. The data contain approximately 160,000 clones, 70% to 85% of them singletons. The sample comprised peripheral blood. These TCRs come from a man aged 55 to 70 who had recovered from COVID-19.

In DNA, the CDR3 is TGTGCCAGCAGCCTCCAGGGGACAGGGTTCTCTGGAAACACCATATATTTT. Its translation: CASSLQGTGFSGNTIYF. The chain links TRBV7-2 to TRBJ1-3; TRBD1 matches 9 bases. The CDR3 totals 17 residues. Germline assignment: CDR1 SGHTA and CDR2 FQGNSA. J gave up 0 bases and V 5 bases, and 8 bases lay outside the gene matches.

The chain employs TRBV7-9 and TRBJ1-5; D not certain. Trimming left V 1 base short and J 3 bases short, with 10 bases between. This CDR3 is 15 amino acids long. Germline V gives CDR1 SEHNR, CDR2 FQNEAQ (reference sequence). CDR3 amino acids: CASSLGSSVNQPQHF. DNA for the CDR3: TGTGCCAGCAGCTTAGGATCGTCAGTCAATCAGCCCCAGCATTTT.

The chain links TRBV6-2 or TRBV6-3 to TRBJ2-7; D gene uncertain. Per germline, CDR1 MNHEY and CDR2 SVGEGT. V lost 5 bases, J lost 3 bases, and 5 bases lay in between. The CDR3 length is 11 residues. In nucleotides, the CDR3 is TGTGCCAGCAGTCCGTTCTACGAGCAGTACTTC. This encodes CASSPFYEQYF.

V usage is TRBV5-1 and J usage is TRBJ2-1; D is ambiguous. The CDR3 contains 15 residues. Trimming left V 1 base short and J 0 bases short, with 8 bases between. Germline CDR1 is SGHRS and CDR2 is YFSETQ. CDR3 nucleotide sequence: TGCGCCAGCAGCTTGCTTACTAACTCCTACAATGAGCAGTTCTTC. It encodes CASSLLTNSYNEQFF.

The chain is built from TRBV5-3 and TRBJ2-3, with 9 bases matching TRBD2. TRBV5-3 is an ORF, and what it does is uncertain. The ends lost 3 bases at V and 2 bases at J; junction bases unmatched: 7. The CDR3 runs 16 residues. In DNA form, the CDR3 reads TGTGCCAGAAGCTCAATTCTAGCGGGGATCACAGATACGCAGTATTTT. It translates to CARSSILAGITDTQYF.

The chain links TRBV5-1 to TRBJ1-1, with TRBD1 identical over 11 bases. V was pared by 4 bases and J by 4 bases, with 9 bases of the junction left unmatched. The V gene's germline CDR1 is SGHRS and CDR2 YFSETQ. The length of the CDR3 is 16 residues. The CDR3 region is CASSPIPGTGGTEAFF. The CDR3 DNA reads TGCGCCAGCAGCCCCATCCCCGGGACAGGGGGCACTGAAGCTTTCTTT. Full variable domain (missing parts from reference TRBV5-1 and TRBJ1-1): KAGVTQTPRYLIKTRGQQVTLSCSPISGHRSVSWYQQTPGQGLQFLFEYFSETQRNKGNFPGRFSGRQFSNSRSEMNVSTLELGDSALYLCASSPIPGTGGTEAFFGQGTRLTVV.

This chain connects TRBV19 to TRBJ1-2; maybe TRBD1 (5 bases). Germline V CDR1 and CDR2: LNHDA, SQIVND (reference sequence). Trimming took 1 base from V and 4 from J, leaving 19 bases between them. There are 17 residues in the CDR3. The CDR3 DNA sequence: TGTGCCAGTAGTATAGCCGGGGGGGACTCTGGCCTCTATGGCTACACCTTC. It is translated as CASSIAGGDSGLYGYTF.

V usage is TRBV5-1 and J usage is TRBJ2-1; maybe TRBD1 (5 bases). Germline CDR1 reads SGHRS; CDR2 reads YFSETQ. V dropped 0 bases and J dropped 2 bases, with 9 bases sitting between them. The CDR3 extends over 15 amino acids. This chain's CDR3 is CASSLVGDPYNEQFF. CDR3 bases: TGCGCCAGCAGCTTGGTAGGGGATCCCTACAATGAGCAGTTCTTC.

CDR3 bases: TGCGCCAGCAGCCCACCAGTCAGGGGGTGGACTGAAGCTTTCTTT. Translating gives CASSPPVRGWTEAFF. The J gene is TRBJ1-1, the V gene TRBV4-1; 7 bases are shared with TRBD1. Germline loops: CDR1 MGHRA, CDR2 YSYEKL. Trimming removed 4 bases from V and 5 bases from J; junction bases left unmatched: 10. This CDR3 has 15 amino acids.

V is TRBV6-5 and J is TRBJ1-1; perhaps TRBD1 as D (5 bases). In germline, CDR1 is MNHEY, CDR2 SVGAGI. The CDR3 totals 14 residues. V was cut by 6 bases and J by 1 base, with 12 bases left in between. This CDR3 reads CASRTVEWNTEAFF. For the CDR3, the DNA is TGTGCCAGCAGGACAGTGGAGTGGAACACTGAAGCTTTCTTT.

This clone was detected only once. The chain combines TRBV5-6 with TRBJ1-1, with D tentatively TRBD1 (6 bases). This CDR3 has 14 amino acids. V lost 0 bases and J lost 1, with 7 bases in between. Germline lookup yields CDR1 SGHDT and CDR2 YYEEEE. CDR3 sequence: CASSLDRENTEAFF. The CDR3 DNA follows: TGTGCCAGCAGCTTGGACAGGGAGAACACTGAAGCTTTCTTT.

The genes are TRBV5-4 and TRBJ2-1; 10 nucleotides match TRBD2. The CDR3 covers 14 residues. Per the germline V gene, CDR1 is SGHNT and CDR2 is YYREEE (reference sequence). Trimming at V came to 5 bases and at J to 6 bases, leaving 5 bases not matched to a gene. For the CDR3, the DNA is TGTGCCAGCAGATCGAGCGGGGGGGCCAATGAGCAGTTCTTC. It specifies CASRSSGGANEQFF.

The chain joins TRBV6-6 to TRBJ2-7; TRBD2 matches at 16 bases. The CDR3 covers 19 residues. V was clipped by 5 bases and J by 2 bases; unmatched bases: 12. Germline-derived CDR1 and CDR2 are MNHNY and SVGAGI (reference sequence). In DNA form, the CDR3 reads TGTGCCAGCAGTCAAACCGCTCCGGGACTAGCGGGGGGGCCCTACGAGCAGTACTTC. Translation: CASSQTAPGLAGGPYEQYF.

This chain connects TRBV4-1 to TRBJ2-1; 10 positions match TRBD2. The length of the CDR3 is 15 residues. The V gene end was trimmed by 1 base and the J gene end by 4 bases; junction bases not matched to a gene: 1. The germline CDR1 and CDR2 sequences are MGHRA and YSYEKL. CDR3 nucleotide sequence: TGCGCCAGCAGCCAAGTAGCGGGGGGTTACAATGAGCAGTTCTTC. Protein product: CASSQVAGGYNEQFF.

V usage is TRBV6-2 or TRBV6-3 and J usage is TRBJ2-7, with D possibly being TRBD1 (5 bases). Trimming pared 7 bases from V and 1 base from J, leaving 17 bases between. The germline gives CDR1 MNHEY, CDR2 SVGEGT. The CDR3 consists of 15 residues. The DNA of the CDR3 is TGTGCCAGCACCCCAACTCAGGGTTCATCCTACGAGCAGTACTTC. Protein: CASTPTQGSSYEQYF.

The chain uses TRBV7-9 and TRBJ1-2; a weak D match, TRBD1 (5 bases). Per germline, CDR1 SEHNR and CDR2 FQNEAQ (reference sequence). The CDR3 covers 12 residues. V lost 3 bases, J lost 11 bases, and 13 bases lay in between. CDR3 nucleotides: TGTGCCAGCAGCTTTTTGGAGGGGAGGTACACCTTC. It codes for CASSFLEGRYTF.

CDR3 sequence: CASSLGLGQTYEKLFF. The CDR3 DNA follows: TGTGCCAGCAGCTTAGGTCTGGGACAGACCTATGAAAAACTGTTTTTT. The V gene is TRBV7-9, the J gene TRBJ1-4; 7 bases map to TRBD1. CDR3 size: 16 residues. CDR1 and CDR2 (germline): SEHNR, FQNEAQ (reference sequence). The J segment lost 6 bases and the V segment lost 1 base, leaving 8 bases of the junction unmatched.

CDR3 DNA sequence: TGTGCCAGCAGCTTCGGGGCCAAAAACATTCAGTACTTC. It specifies CASSFGAKNIQYF. V gene TRBV7-2 combines with J gene TRBJ2-4; D unclear. Looked up from germline, CDR1 is SGHTA and CDR2 is FQGNSA. The length of the CDR3 is 13 residues. Trimming took 3 bases from V and 1 from J, leaving 4 bases between them.

The V and J genes are TRBV6-6 and TRBJ1-6; D not resolved. The V end lost 2 bases, the J end lost 5 bases, and 7 bases lay between the germline ends. Germline CDR1 is MNHNY and CDR2 is SVGAGI (reference sequence). The CDR3 contains 14 residues. The CDR3 DNA is TGTGCCAGCAGTTACGGGCAGAATAATTCACCCCTCCACTTT. Translated, it gives CASSYGQNNSPLHF.

This clone was counted between two and nine times. The gene calls are TRBV20-1 and TRBJ1-6, with 7 positions matching TRBD1. This CDR3 is 16 amino acids long. CDR1 is DFQATT and CDR2 is SNEGSKA in the germline V gene (reference sequence). V was clipped by 3 bases and J by 8 bases; unmatched bases: 13. The CDR3 nucleotides are TGCAGTGCTAGTCCGGGACAGAACCAAGGGGATTCACCCCTCCACTTT. Translated: CSASPGQNQGDSPLHF.

The chain combines TRBV12-3 or TRBV12-4 with TRBJ1-2, with TRBD1 matching 8 bases. V lost 7 bases and J lost 8; bases outside the gene matches: 9. CDR3 length equals 13 residues. CDR3 sequence reads: CASNPQGAQGYTF. Written as DNA, the CDR3 is TGTGCCAGCAACCCGCAGGGGGCTCAGGGCTACACCTTC.

This chain uses TRBV7-8 with TRBJ1-2; unclear D gene. V dropped 4 bases and J dropped 0 bases, with 18 bases sitting between them. This CDR3 comprises 17 residues. Germline CDR1 is SGHVS and CDR2 is FQNEAQ. The CDR3 coding sequence is TGTGCCAGCAGCTCCCTCTTGGTTGGAGATCCTAACTATGGCTACACCTTC. Translation: CASSSLLVGDPNYGYTF. Looking up the rest from reference TRBV7-8 and TRBJ1-2 gives the full variable domain: GAGVSQSPRYKVAKRGQDVALRCDPISGHVSLFWYQQALGQGPEFLTYFQNEAQLDKSGLPSDRFFAERPEGSVSTLKIQRTQQEDSAVYLCASSSLLVGDPNYGYTFGSGTRLTVV.

This clone was observed once. V is TRBV4-3 and J is TRBJ1-5; D not resolved. Looked up from germline, CDR1 is LGHNA and CDR2 is YSLEER. There are 14 residues in the CDR3. With 1 base removed from V and 3 bases from J, the gap between germline ends came to 7 bases. The CDR3 bases are TGCGCCAGCAGCCAAGCTCTAGACAATCAGCCCCAGCATTTT. Its protein is CASSQALDNQPQHF.

The chain carries TRBV9 and TRBJ1-5; D perhaps matches TRBD1 (6 bases). The V end was cut by 4 bases, the J end by 6 bases, with 14 bases between. The CDR3 has 14 amino acids. Germline CDR1 SGDLS, CDR2 YYNGEE. The CDR3 DNA follows: TGTGCCAGCAGCCCTACCAGGGGCGGTCAGCCCCAGCATTTT. Translation gives CASSPTRGGQPQHF.

The CDR3 sequence: CASSPEVTENYGYTF. The CDR3 coding sequence is TGTGCCAGCAGCCCTGAGGTGACAGAGAACTATGGCTACACCTTC. The V call is TRBV5-6, the J call TRBJ1-2; tentative D call: TRBD1 (5 bases). This CDR3 region has 15 residues. Germline loops: CDR1 SGHDT, CDR2 YYEEEE. Trimming shortened V by 4 bases and J by 2 bases, and 15 bases separated the two germline ends.

V is TRBV11-3 and J is TRBJ2-1; TRBD2 might be the D (5 bases). V lost 5 bases to trimming and J lost 9 bases, with 14 bases between them. CDR3 length: 13 amino acids. The germline V gene encodes CDR1 SGHNT and CDR2 YENEEA. The chain's CDR3 is CASSPYPGVEQFF. CDR3 nucleotides: TGTGCCAGCAGCCCGTACCCCGGGGTTGAGCAGTTCTTC.

CDR3 amino acids: CASTGVSGGQDTQYF. The CDR3 region has the DNA TGTGCCAGCACCGGAGTGTCCGGGGGGCAAGATACGCAGTATTTT. The gene calls are TRBV11-2 and TRBJ2-3; D may be TRBD2 (7 bases). Per the germline V gene, CDR1 is SGHAT and CDR2 is FQNNGV. The CDR3 loop spans 15 amino acids. Deletions cut 7 bases from V and 5 bases from J, with 19 bases between.

This clone was seen once. The chain links TRBV18 to TRBJ2-2, with D perhaps matching TRBD1 (6 bases). This CDR3 spans 15 amino acids. V was shortened by 6 bases and J by 1 base, with 12 bases between the two germline ends. CDR1 KGHSH and CDR2 LQKENI come from the germline V gene. In nucleotides, the CDR3 is TGTGCCAGCTCTCTCCGGACAGAGAACACCGGGGAGCTGTTTTTT. Amino acid sequence: CASSLRTENTGELFF.

The genes are TRBV6-5 and TRBJ2-1; 10 positions match TRBD1. V was clipped by 7 bases and J by 15 bases; unmatched bases: 15. Germline-derived CDR1 and CDR2 are MNHEY and SVGAGI. The CDR3 runs 14 residues. The CDR3 loop is CASNPTGGQGLRFF. CDR3 bases: TGTGCCAGCAATCCCACTGGGGGACAGGGGTTACGGTTCTTC.